The 9 T cell receptor beta chains listed next were all sequenced from one sample in a study of blood T cell repertoires in COVID-19. TCRdb's copy holds only in-frame clones and misses some; the assay was immunoSEQ multiplex PCR. The data hold 65,000 to 95,000 clones, with roughly 88% observed a single time. Specimen: peripheral blood. The receptors come from a man aged 70-80 years with active or convalescent COVID-19.

This clone was recorded once. The chain has TRBV28 and TRBJ2-1, with a tentative D call TRBD2 (7 bases). The CDR3 loop spans 19 amino acids. Germline CDR1 is MDHEN and CDR2 is SYDVKM. Trimming pared 6 bases from V and 4 bases from J, leaving 28 bases between. CDR3 sequence: CASSSPGLGGGGGYNEQFF. Written as DNA, the CDR3 is TGTGCCAGCAGCTCCCCCGGACTAGGCGGGGGCGGGGGATACAATGAGCAGTTCTTC.

The gene calls are TRBV6-2 or TRBV6-3 and TRBJ2-3, with 10 bases fitting TRBD2. The CDR3 contains 17 residues. Looked up from germline, CDR1 is MNHEY and CDR2 is SVGEGT. The trim removed 5 bases at V and 2 bases at J, leaving 10 bases unmatched. Here the CDR3 DNA reads TGTGCCAGCAGTAGACAAAGCGGGAGGGATGTCACAGATACGCAGTATTTT. It specifies CASSRQSGRDVTDTQYF.

The rearrangement links TRBV11-2 to TRBJ2-1; D might be TRBD2 (5 bases). The germline V and J ends were trimmed by 5 bases and 5 bases, with 10 bases remaining between them. The CDR3 consists of 13 residues. CDR1 is SGHAT and CDR2 is FQNNGV in the germline V gene. For the CDR3, the DNA is TGTGCCAGCAGCCCCGGACTTAACAATGAGCAGTTCTTC. Its protein is CASSPGLNNEQFF.

This chain uses TRBV6-5 with TRBJ1-1; D is undetermined. The V gene's germline CDR1 is MNHEY and CDR2 SVGAGI. The CDR3 loop spans 15 amino acids. V was trimmed by 0 bases and J by 1 base, leaving 9 bases between them. The CDR3 DNA reads TGTGCCAGCAGTTACTCGACCGCTAGGAACACTGAAGCTTTCTTT. Its protein product is CASSYSTARNTEAFF.

This clone was observed a handful of times. CDR3 coding DNA: TGTGCCAGCAGCTTAGGCGGGAGGGCCGCAGAGACCCAGTACTTC. Translating it yields CASSLGGRAAETQYF. The chain employs TRBV5-8 and TRBJ2-5, with TRBD2 matching over 9 bases. CDR3 length equals 15 residues. Germline-derived CDR1 and CDR2 are SGHTS and YDEGEE. Losses at the gene ends were 2 bases for V and 4 bases for J; bases not matched to a gene: 6. Full variable domain (remainder filled in from reference TRBV5-8 and TRBJ2-5): EAGVTQSPTHLIKTRGQQATLRCSPISGHTSVYWYQQALGLGLQFLLWYDEGEERNRGNFPPRFSGRQFPNYSSELNVNALELEDSALYLCASSLGGRAAETQYFGPGTRLLVL.

The chain uses TRBV3-1 (or the pseudogene TRBV3-2) and TRBJ2-1, with 12 nucleotides matching TRBD2. The V and J ends lost 1 base and 9 bases, in that order; junction bases with no gene match: 7. The CDR3 covers 16 residues. CDR1 LGHDT and CDR2 YNNKEL come from the germline V gene (reference sequence). The CDR3 region has the DNA TGTGCCAGCAGCCAAGGCACTAGCGGGGGGATCCTTGAGCAGTTCTTC. This codes for CASSQGTSGGILEQFF.

This chain links TRBV28 with TRBJ2-5, with 8 bases fitting TRBD2. In germline, CDR1 is MDHEN, CDR2 SYDVKM. J gave up 5 bases and V 4 bases, and 9 bases lay outside the gene matches. The length of the CDR3 is 15 residues. The DNA of the CDR3 is TGTGCCAGCAGTTCCTCAGCGGGAGTAGTGGAGACCCAGTACTTC. This codes for CASSSSAGVVETQYF.

The rearrangement links TRBV5-1 to TRBJ1-6; 8 nucleotides line up with TRBD1. From germline, CDR1 is SGHRS and CDR2 YFSETQ. V shed 4 bases, J shed 6 bases, and the junction held 3 bases outside the gene matches. The CDR3 consists of 14 residues. The CDR3 spells CASSPDRGNSPLHF. Written as DNA, the CDR3 is TGCGCCAGCAGCCCTGACAGGGGTAATTCACCCCTCCACTTT.

V usage is TRBV5-1 and J usage is TRBJ2-3, with 11 bases identical to TRBD2. V lost 0 bases, J lost 5 bases, and 5 bases stayed unmatched. The CDR3 loop spans 16 amino acids. Germline CDR1 SGHRS, CDR2 YFSETQ. CDR3 amino acids: CASSLVASGRIDTQYF. The CDR3 region has the DNA TGCGCCAGCAGCTTGGTGGCTAGCGGGAGGATAGATACGCAGTATTTT.